Listed below are T cell receptor beta chains from one sample, sequenced in a study of neurological immune-mediated disorders. TCRdb analysed the 5' RACE reads with MiXCR anew, one entry per CDR3 protein. The table has around 28,000 distinct CDR3 sequences, about 6.2% seen once. The specimen sequenced was PBMCs. The receptors stem from a woman between 50 and 59 years old in good health. CDR3s include the opening cysteine and the closing phenylalanine or tryptophan. A D gene is named only where the DNA matches it firmly. The size of a clone is reported for some rows only, either as once, few or many, or as a class for expanded clones.

v_call,d_call,j_call,clone_size,cdr3_nt,cdr3_aa
TRBV12-3/TRBV12-4,.,TRBJ1-6,many,TGTGCCAGCAGTGGGGGAGGGATCTATAATTCACCCCTCCACTTT,CASSGGGIYNSPLHF
TRBV5-1,.,TRBJ2-3,many,TGCGCCAGCAGCCGGGCGGGACAGAGTAGCACAGATACGCAGTATTTT,CASSRAGQSSTDTQYF
TRBV5-1,.,TRBJ2-7,many,TGCGCCAGCAGCTTGGAGTTCGGGGCCTCCTACGAGCAGTACTTC,CASSLEFGASYEQYF
TRBV18,.,TRBJ1-2,many,TGTGCCAGCTCACCGACGCCTCGACCGCCTAACTATGGCTACACCTTC,CASSPTPRPPNYGYTF
TRBV20-1,.,TRBJ1-5,medium-sized,TGCAGTGCTAGAGGCTTCCTTGATCAGCCCCAGCATTTT,CSARGFLDQPQHF
TRBV12-3/TRBV12-4,.,TRBJ1-2,many,TGTGCCAGCAGTTTAGAGGGGACGGGGTTCGGCTACACCTTC,CASSLEGTGFGYTF
TRBV20-1,TRBD1,TRBJ1-2,many,TGCAGTGCACCCGCCCTACAGGGGCCAAAAGATGGCTACACCTTC,CSAPALQGPKDGYTF
TRBV5-6,.,TRBJ2-3,.,.,CASSFYICSASGGARDTQYF
TRBV9,TRBD1,TRBJ2-1,many,TGTGCCAGCAGCGAGGGACAGCCCTACAATGAGCAGTTCTTC,CASSEGQPYNEQFF
TRBV2,.,TRBJ2-1,many,TGTGCCAGCAATGGGCTCGGCTCCTACAATGAGCAGTTCTTC,CASNGLGSYNEQFF
TRBV29-1,.,TRBJ1-5,many,TGCAGCGTTGCCCCAGGGGGCAATCAGCCCCAGCATTTT,CSVAPGGNQPQHF
TRBV19,TRBD2,TRBJ2-3,few,TGTGCCAGTAGTTTTAGGGAGGGAGATACGCAGTATTTT,CASSFREGDTQYF
TRBV29-1,TRBD1,TRBJ2-3,many,TGCAGCGTGGGGGGACAGGGGAACCCAGATACGCAGTATTTT,CSVGGQGNPDTQYF
TRBV6-1,.,TRBJ1-4,many,TGTGCCAGCAGTGAAGCGATATTCGGGCCCACGGAAAAACTGTTTTTT,CASSEAIFGPTEKLFF
TRBV29-1,.,TRBJ2-1,many,TGCAGCGTTGACCGGTTGAGGAATGAGCAGTTCTTC,CSVDRLRNEQFF
TRBV3-1,.,TRBJ2-7,many,TGTGCCAGCAGCCGAGTCGGCGGAGAGTCCTACGAGCAGTACTTC,CASSRVGGESYEQYF
TRBV5-1,.,TRBJ2-3,many,TGCGCCAGCAGCGCCTCAGGGGCGCGGAGGACAGATACGCAGTATTTT,CASSASGARRTDTQYF
TRBV18,.,TRBJ2-7,many,TGTGCCAGCTCACCCTCGGGGGGCCACTACGAGCAGTACTTC,CASSPSGGHYEQYF
TRBV10-3,TRBD2,TRBJ2-1,many,TGTGCCATCAGTGAGTCCCGACTAGCGGGAGGAGGTAATGAGCAGTTCTTC,CAISESRLAGGGNEQFF
TRBV27,.,TRBJ2-7,many,TGTGCCAGCAGTTTCAATGCCAGGACCTACGAGCAGTACTTC,CASSFNARTYEQYF
TRBV14,TRBD2,TRBJ2-1,many,TGTGCCAGCAGCCAAGAACTAGCGGGATATTACAATGAGCAGTTCTTC,CASSQELAGYYNEQFF
TRBV6-5,.,TRBJ2-2,many,TGTGCCAGCAGACACCGGCCTTACACCGGGGAGCTGTTTTTT,CASRHRPYTGELFF
TRBV15,.,TRBJ2-7,many,TGTGCCACCAGCAGAGATCTGACGGGGGAGCAGTACTTC,CATSRDLTGEQYF
TRBV3-1,.,TRBJ1-1,many,TGTGCCAGCAGCCCGGGCCCGGGGACTGAAGCTTTCTTT,CASSPGPGTEAFF
TRBV3-1,.,TRBJ2-6,many,TGTGCCAGCAGCCGTATGCAGAGCTCTGGGGCCAACGTCCTGACTTTC,CASSRMQSSGANVLTF
TRBV20-1,.,TRBJ2-1,many,TGCAGTGCTAGAGGGGGTGGCGTCTACAATGAGCAGTTCTTC,CSARGGGVYNEQFF
TRBV5-5,.,TRBJ2-6,many,TGTGCCAGCAGTTCGGAGGCTTCTTGGGCCAACGTCCTGACTTTC,CASSSEASWANVLTF
TRBV2,TRBD1,TRBJ1-5,many,TGTGCCAGCAGTTGGGACAGGGGTCAGCCCCAGCATTTT,CASSWDRGQPQHF